The next 16 T cell receptor beta chains were all read from a single sample in a study of blood T cell repertoires in COVID-19. Data came from immunoSEQ multiplex PCR; TCRdb stores just in-frame clones and leaves some out. Found here are 350,000 to 500,000 clones, 88% of them singletons; the top ten hold less than 1.5%. Input material: PBMCs or T cells enriched from blood (not recorded which). The source is a woman between 18 and 30 years old who had been exposed to COVID-19.

The chain carries TRBV4-3 and TRBJ1-2, with a weak D call TRBD1 (5 bases). The CDR3 totals 14 residues. Trimming stripped 0 bases from V and 4 bases from J, with 9 bases between. The V gene's germline CDR1 is LGHNA and CDR2 YSLEER. The CDR3: CASSQDGASYGYTF. The CDR3 DNA reads as TGCGCCAGCAGCCAAGATGGGGCGAGCTATGGCTACACCTTC.

The chain recombines TRBV28 with TRBJ2-7, with a possible D match to TRBD1 (6 bases). V lost 8 bases, J lost 7 bases, and 15 bases lay in between. The V gene's germline CDR1 is MDHEN and CDR2 SYDVKM. The CDR3 length is 12 residues. The CDR3 is CASGTRGWEQYF. CDR3 DNA: TGTGCCAGCGGAACCAGGGGTTGGGAGCAGTACTTC. Based on the CDR3 plus reference TRBV28 and TRBJ2-7, the full variable domain is DVKVTQSSRYLVKRTGEKVFLECVQDMDHENMFWYRQDPGLGLRLIYFSYDVKMKEKGDIPEGYSVSREKKERFSLILESASTNQTSMYLCASGTRGWEQYFGPGTRLTVT.

This clone was seen a single time. This chain connects TRBV11-2 to TRBJ1-3; D may be TRBD1 (6 bases). The CDR3 has 15 amino acids. The V gene's germline CDR1 is SGHAT and CDR2 FQNNGV. Trimming removed 5 bases at V and 4 bases at J, with 15 bases between. CDR3 DNA: TGTGCCAGCAGCACCCACAGGGACCCGGGAAACACCATATATTTT. Its protein is CASSTHRDPGNTIYF.

This rearrangement joins TRBV28 to TRBJ2-7, with 9 bases aligning to TRBD2. Trimming removed 5 bases from V and 2 bases from J; junction bases left unmatched: 7. Looked up from germline, CDR1 is MDHEN and CDR2 is SYDVKM. The CDR3 runs 15 residues. The CDR3 loop reads CASSPHSGGPYEQYF. CDR3 in DNA: TGTGCCAGCAGTCCCCACAGCGGGGGGCCCTACGAGCAGTACTTC.

The chain recombines TRBV4-2 with TRBJ1-6; D remains unclear. The CDR3 is 14 amino acids. V lost 3 bases, J lost 9 bases, and 12 bases lay in between. Germline V lookup: CDR1 LGHNA, CDR2 YNFKEQ. In DNA form, the CDR3 reads TGTGCCAGCAGCCAGGAAAAGGAGGGTTCACCCCTCCACTTT. Translation: CASSQEKEGSPLHF.

CDR3 nucleotide sequence: TGTGCCAGCAGTTTGGGGGACAACTCCTACGAGCAGTACTTC. It translates to CASSLGDNSYEQYF. This chain links TRBV28 with TRBJ2-7, with D possibly being TRBD1 (6 bases). This CDR3 has 14 residues. Germline V gene data show CDR1 as MDHEN and CDR2 as SYDVKM. V lost 3 bases, J lost 0 bases, and 9 bases lay in between.

This clone was seen a single time. This rearrangement joins TRBV6-1 to TRBJ2-7, with D tentatively TRBD1 (5 bases). The CDR3 runs 14 residues. The germline V gene encodes CDR1 MNHNS and CDR2 SASEGT. Deletions cut 0 bases from V and 3 bases from J, with 9 bases between. Written as DNA, the CDR3 is TGTGCCAGCAGTGAAGCGGTGGGGCACTACGAGCAGTACTTC. The encoded protein is CASSEAVGHYEQYF.

The rearrangement links TRBV7-8 to TRBJ2-3; D gene unclear. This CDR3 region has 13 residues. Trimming shortened V by 5 bases and J by 4 bases, and 10 bases separated the two germline ends. Germline loops: CDR1 SGHVS, CDR2 FQNEAQ. CDR3: CASSPSPSDTQYF. The CDR3 DNA reads as TGTGCCAGCAGCCCTAGTCCTTCAGATACGCAGTATTTT.

This clone came up once. The chain uses TRBV28 and TRBJ2-1; 8 bases agree with TRBD2. V was clipped by 5 bases and J by 4 bases; unmatched bases: 7. The CDR3 has 15 amino acids. CDR1 is MDHEN, CDR2 SYDVKM, per germline. DNA for the CDR3: TGTGCCAGCAGTGCCCGGGGGGGCCTGTACAATGAGCAGTTCTTC. Amino acid sequence: CASSARGGLYNEQFF.

The chain joins TRBV19 to TRBJ1-4, with unresolved D. V shed 3 bases and J shed 8 bases, with 13 bases lying between them. CDR3 length equals 14 residues. The V gene's germline CDR1 is LNHDA and CDR2 SQIVND (reference sequence). CDR3: CASSMRARGEKLFF. For the CDR3, the DNA is TGTGCCAGTAGTATGCGGGCCCGGGGAGAAAAACTGTTTTTT. Drawing the rest from reference TRBV19 and TRBJ1-4, the complete variable domain is DGGITQSPKYLFRKEGQNVTLSCEQNLNHDAMYWYRQDPGQGLRLIYYSQIVNDFQKGDIAEGYSVSREKKESFPLTVTSAQKNPTAFYLCASSMRARGEKLFFGSGTQLSVL.

This clone was observed once. The CDR3: CASSPPGLARGTDTQYF. Here the CDR3 DNA reads TGTGCCAGCAGCCCTCCGGGACTAGCCCGGGGAACAGATACGCAGTATTTT. The rearrangement links TRBV13 to TRBJ2-3; 9 bases align to TRBD2. This CDR3 contains 17 residues. V shed 5 bases, J shed 3 bases, and the junction held 12 bases outside the gene matches. Germline lookup yields CDR1 PRHDT and CDR2 FYEKMQ (reference sequence).

The J gene is TRBJ2-1, the V gene TRBV11-2; D unresolved. With 3 bases removed from V and 8 bases from J, the gap between germline ends came to 2 bases. CDR1 is SGHAT, CDR2 FQNNGV, per germline. This CDR3 region has 10 residues. CDR3 DNA: TGTGCCAGCAGCTTCGATGAGCAGTTCTTC. Translating gives CASSFDEQFF.

The rearrangement links TRBV18 to TRBJ1-2, with 9 bases lining up with TRBD1. The germline CDR1 and CDR2 sequences are KGHSH and LQKENI. V trimming: 6 bases; J trimming: 2 bases; junction bases outside the gene matches: 4. This CDR3 comprises 14 residues. DNA for the CDR3: TGTGCCAGCTCCAGGGACAGGGTCAACTATGGCTACACCTTC. As protein: CASSRDRVNYGYTF.

This clone was seen a few times. The chain recombines TRBV27 with TRBJ1-6; 7 positions match TRBD1. The CDR3 extends over 18 amino acids. V was clipped by 5 bases and J by 3 bases; unmatched bases: 13. Germline CDR1 is MNHEY and CDR2 is SMNVEV (reference sequence). The DNA for the CDR3 is TGTGCCAGCAGTACCCCTAAGCGTCGACAGGGCTATAATTCACCCCTCCACTTT. Translation gives CASSTPKRRQGYNSPLHF.

As DNA, the CDR3 is TGTGCCTGGAGCCTAGGGGACAGGGGGGTAAATGAGCAGTTCTTC. The encoded protein is CAWSLGDRGVNEQFF. V and J are TRBV30 and TRBJ2-1; TRBD1 matches at 11 bases. CDR3 length equals 15 residues. The ends lost 3 bases at V and 7 bases at J; junction bases unmatched: 8. Germline V gene lookup returns CDR1 GTSNPN and CDR2 SVGIG (reference sequence).

The chain uses TRBV10-1 and TRBJ1-2; 7 bases align to TRBD1. CDR1 WNHNN and CDR2 SYGVQD come from the germline V gene (reference sequence). Trimming at V came to 0 bases and at J to 0 bases, leaving 1 base not matched to a gene. This CDR3 is 15 amino acids long. The CDR3 DNA is TGCGCCAGCAGTGAGTCGGGGACAGCTAACTATGGCTACACCTTC. It encodes CASSESGTANYGYTF.